Following are 28 T cell receptor beta chains from one sample sequenced in a study of cytomegalovirus exposure and HLA in healthy donors. PCR used 60 Vbeta primers and 13 Jbeta primers. Clones were read by immunoSEQ multiplex PCR, and TCRdb kept only the in-frame ones, dropping some. The sample's table shows 130,000 or so clones. The specimen sequenced was PBMCs. The receptors derive from a man between 18 and 35 years old in good health and CMV-seronegative.

The V and J genes are TRBV6-5 and TRBJ1-3; no firm D call. The V gene lost 6 bases and the J gene lost 8 bases, with 20 bases spanning the gap. The CDR3 extends over 15 amino acids. Germline V gene lookup returns CDR1 MNHEY and CDR2 SVGAGI. The chain's CDR3 is CASRSWGGAADTIYF. As DNA, the CDR3 is TGTGCCAGCAGATCATGGGGAGGAGCGGCGGACACCATATATTTT.

V usage is TRBV7-9 and J usage is TRBJ1-1; 11 nucleotides match TRBD1. The germline CDR1 and CDR2 sequences are SEHNR and FQNEAQ (reference sequence). The CDR3 is made up of 15 amino acids. Trimming cost V 2 bases and J 6 bases; bases outside gene matches: 5. CDR3 in DNA: TGTGCCAGCAGCTTACTCGGGACAGGGGGGTCTGAAGCTTTCTTT. The encoded protein is CASSLLGTGGSEAFF.

This chain links TRBV6-6 with TRBJ1-5; D gene unclear. The germline V and J ends were trimmed by 4 bases and 4 bases, with 2 bases remaining between them. The V gene's germline CDR1 is MNHNY and CDR2 SVGAGI (reference sequence). The length of the CDR3 is 11 residues. CDR3 sequence (DNA): TGTGCCAGCAGTTCAAATCAGCCCCAGCATTTT. It codes for CASSSNQPQHF.

The chain uses TRBV21-1 and TRBJ1-3; the listed D gene, TRBD1, was not tested against the DNA. TRBV21-1 is termed a pseudogene. This CDR3 is built from 17 residues. The CDR3 region is CASSTLSGQSSGNTIYF. The DNA for the CDR3 is TGTGCCAGCAGCACCCTGTCGGGACAGAGCTCTGGAAACACCATATATTTT.

The chain joins TRBV9 to TRBJ2-5; D is uncertain. CDR1 and CDR2 from the germline V gene are SGDLS and YYNGEE. Trimming stripped 1 base from V and 2 bases from J, with 9 bases between. The CDR3 totals 14 residues. The CDR3 protein is CASSVRGEQETQYF. The CDR3 region has the DNA TGTGCCAGCAGCGTAAGAGGAGAACAAGAGACCCAGTACTTC. The entire variable domain, with the rest obtained from reference TRBV9 and TRBJ2-5, is as follows: DSGVTQTPKHLITATGQRVTLRCSPRSGDLSVYWYQQSLDQGLQFLIQYYNGEERAKGNILERFSAQQFPDLHSELNLSSLELGDSALYFCASSVRGEQETQYFGPGTRLLVL.

This chain links TRBV1 with TRBJ2-5; TRBD2, as called in the table, went unchecked against the DNA. TRBV1 is classified as a pseudogene. The CDR3 runs to 17 residues. CDR3 protein: CTSSQYSGGDPQESQYF. The CDR3 DNA reads TGCACCAGCAGCCAATATAGCGGGGGAGACCCCCAAGAGTCCCAGTACTTC.

This sequence joins TRBV11-2 and TRBJ2-1; TRBD2 matches at 9 bases. This CDR3 spans 17 amino acids. J gave up 0 bases and V 5 bases, and 8 bases lay outside the gene matches. Per the germline V gene, CDR1 is SGHAT and CDR2 is FQNNGV. CDR3 sequence: CASSQRLAAVSYNEQFF. CDR3 DNA: TGTGCCAGCAGCCAAAGACTAGCGGCCGTCTCCTACAATGAGCAGTTCTTC.

This chain connects TRBV10-3 to TRBJ2-1; 9 positions agree with TRBD1. CDR1 is ENHRY, CDR2 SYGVKD, per germline. The CDR3 has 13 residues. The junction had 3 bases not matched to a gene; V was cut back by 6 bases and J by 6 bases. CDR3 amino acids: CAIRGTGRNEQFF. CDR3 in DNA: TGTGCCATCAGAGGGACAGGGCGCAATGAGCAGTTCTTC.

The J gene is TRBJ2-7, the V gene TRBV5-1; 9 nucleotides line up with TRBD2. The V segment lost 3 bases and the J segment 6 bases; nucleotides outside the gene matches: 10. Looked up from germline, CDR1 is SGHRS and CDR2 is YFSETQ. This CDR3 is 15 amino acids long. This CDR3 reads CASSWGASGKGEQYF. The CDR3 bases are TGCGCCAGCAGCTGGGGGGCTAGCGGGAAGGGCGAGCAGTACTTC.

This sequence joins TRBV7-7 and TRBJ2-2, with D possibly TRBD2 on 5 matching bases. The CDR3 is 14 amino acids. V was pared by 2 bases and J by 8 bases, with 12 bases between. The V gene's germline CDR1 is SSHAT and CDR2 FNYEAQ (reference sequence). The CDR3 DNA follows: TGTGCCAGCAGCTTAAATCCGGGATTGGGGGAGCTGTTTTTT. Translation gives CASSLNPGLGELFF.

The rearrangement uses TRBV5-1 and TRBJ2-5; TRBD1 matches 7 bases. The J call may be in error: the DNA end matches TRBJ2-7 better. This CDR3 is built from 14 residues. The germline V gene has CDR1 SGHRS and CDR2 YFSETQ. The CDR3 DNA reads as TGCGCCAGCAGTCATCCACCGACAGGGAGCGAGCAGTACTTC. This codes for CASSHPPTGSEQYF.

The gene calls are TRBV13 and TRBJ2-4; maybe TRBD1 (7 bases). Germline V CDR1 and CDR2: PRHDT, FYEKMQ (reference sequence). The CDR3 has 15 amino acids. Trimming took 5 bases from V and 2 from J, leaving 13 bases between them. This CDR3 reads CASSMTGRPKNIQYF. Here the CDR3 DNA reads TGTGCCAGCAGCATGACAGGGAGGCCCAAAAACATTCAGTACTTC. Supplemented by reference TRBV13 and TRBJ2-4, the full variable domain reads AAGVIQSPRHLIKEKRETATLKCYPIPRHDTVYWYQQGPGQDPQFLISFYEKMQSDKGSIPDRFSAQQFSDYHSELNMSSLELGDSALYFCASSMTGRPKNIQYFGAGTRLSVL.

This chain links TRBV5-4 with TRBJ2-2; weak D call: TRBD2 (5 bases). The CDR3 length is 14 residues. Trimming shortened V by 4 bases and J by 4 bases, and 11 bases separated the two germline ends. Germline CDR1 and CDR2: SGHNT and YYREEE (reference sequence). CDR3 amino acids: CASSTGSFTGELFF. The CDR3 bases are TGTGCCAGCAGCACGGGGTCATTCACCGGGGAGCTGTTTTTT.

The rearrangement uses TRBV7-8 and TRBJ1-5; TRBD1 is a possible D gene (6 bases). V was shortened by 5 bases and J by 0 bases, with 17 bases between the two germline ends. The CDR3 sequence is 17 residues long. Germline V gives CDR1 SGHVS, CDR2 FQNEAQ. CDR3 amino acids: CASSLGQGTFSNQPQHF. The CDR3 DNA follows: TGTGCCAGCAGCCTTGGCCAGGGGACCTTTAGCAATCAGCCCCAGCATTTT.

The rearrangement joins TRBV7-7 to TRBJ1-3, with D perhaps matching TRBD1 (5 bases). Trimming left V 11 bases short and J 2 bases short, with 10 bases between. The CDR3 has 12 amino acids. Germline V gene sequence: CDR1 SSHAT, CDR2 FNYEAQ (reference sequence). The CDR3 DNA sequence: TGTGCCGTCCGGGGGGCTGGAAACACCATATATTTT. Translating it yields CAVRGAGNTIYF. The full variable domain, completed using reference TRBV7-7 and TRBJ1-3, is GAGVSQSPRYKVTKRGQDVTLRCDPISSHATLYWYQQALGQGPEFLTYFNYEAQPDKSGLPSDRFSAERPEGSISTLTIQRTEQRDSAMYRCAVRGAGNTIYFGEGSWLTVV.

The genes are TRBV28 and TRBJ2-7; TRBD2 matches 8 bases. The CDR3 has 15 residues. Trimming cost V 5 bases and J 7 bases; bases outside gene matches: 13. Germline V CDR1 and CDR2: MDHEN, SYDVKM. The CDR3 DNA reads TGTGCCAGCAGTACCCCGGGGGGGGTATACCGAGAGCAGTACTTC. Amino acid sequence: CASSTPGGVYREQYF.

The V call is TRBV5-8, the J call TRBJ1-2, with D possibly being TRBD1 (6 bases). V was cut by 4 bases and J by 4 bases, with 23 bases left in between. This CDR3 is 17 amino acids long. Germline V gene sequence: CDR1 SGHTS, CDR2 YDEGEE. CDR3 DNA: TGTGCCAGCAGCCTCGGACAGAACGTACTACTTTTCTATGGCTACACCTTC. This sequence encodes CASSLGQNVLLFYGYTF.

This chain uses TRBV5-1 with TRBJ1-1; D ambiguous. Trimming cost V 7 bases and J 4 bases, with 20 bases left between them. Germline V gene data show CDR1 as SGHRS and CDR2 as YFSETQ. The CDR3 totals 15 residues. CDR3 sequence reads: CASDERWPGGTEAFF. CDR3 nucleotides: TGCGCCAGCGACGAGCGATGGCCGGGAGGCACTGAAGCTTTCTTT.

The chain has TRBV11-3 and TRBJ2-5; TRBD2 matches at 8 bases. The J call is in doubt because the DNA end fits TRBJ2-7 better. Germline V gene lookup returns CDR1 SGHNT and CDR2 YENEEA. The CDR3 covers 15 residues. This chain's CDR3 is CASSSLAGYSYEQYF. The CDR3 DNA sequence: TGTGCCAGCAGCTCATTAGCGGGATATTCCTACGAGCAGTACTTC.

The chain joins TRBV5-1 to TRBJ2-1; 9 nucleotides match TRBD2. Trimming removed 0 bases from V and 10 bases from J; junction bases left unmatched: 8. Germline assignment: CDR1 SGHRS and CDR2 YFSETQ. The CDR3 totals 15 residues. DNA of the CDR3: TGCGCCAGCAGCTTGGGAGCGGGAGGTCCTCAGGAGCAGTTCTTC. It is translated as CASSLGAGGPQEQFF.

The chain joins TRBV19 to TRBJ2-7, with 9 bases aligning to TRBD1. Germline V gives CDR1 LNHDA, CDR2 SQIVND (reference sequence). V shed 8 bases and J 1 base; nucleotides not matched to a gene: 3. The CDR3 is 13 amino acids. The CDR3 loop is CASSGTGSYEQYF. The CDR3 DNA reads TGTGCCAGTTCCGGGACAGGGTCCTACGAGCAGTACTTC.

The rearrangement joins TRBV30 to TRBJ1-5; 12 positions agree with TRBD1. This CDR3 has 15 amino acids. Germline trimming cut 5 bases from V and 2 bases from J; bases unmatched to any gene: 4. The germline V gene has CDR1 GTSNPN and CDR2 SVGIG (reference sequence). CDR3 coding DNA: TGTGCCTGGGGGACAGGGGGCTTGGGCAATCAGCCCCAGCATTTT. Its protein product is CAWGTGGLGNQPQHF.

This chain joins TRBV27 and TRBJ1-4; 9 nucleotides align to TRBD1. V lost 6 bases, J lost 7 bases, and 9 bases stayed unmatched. CDR1 and CDR2 from the germline V gene are MNHEY and SMNVEV (reference sequence). The CDR3 is 15 amino acids. The CDR3 DNA is TGTGCCAGCAGGGGGTACAGGGGGCAGGGTGAAAAACTGTTTTTT. Residues: CASRGYRGQGEKLFF.

This rearrangement joins TRBV29-1 to TRBJ2-2; 7 nucleotides align to TRBD2. Germline CDR1 reads SQVTM; CDR2 reads ANQGSEA. The CDR3 totals 15 residues. V shed 7 bases, J shed 3 bases, and the junction held 11 bases outside the gene matches. The CDR3, as DNA: TGCAGCGCCGACGGCGGGGGAGGGGACACCGGGGAGCTGTTTTTT. It encodes CSADGGGGDTGELFF.

The V gene is TRBV7-2, the J gene TRBJ2-7, with TRBD1 matching over 11 bases. This CDR3 is built from 15 residues. The V gene's germline CDR1 is SGHTA and CDR2 FQGNSA. V was clipped by 1 base and J by 3 bases; unmatched bases: 2. The chain's CDR3 is CASSLGGTGGYEQYF. CDR3 DNA sequence: TGTGCCAGCAGCTTAGGAGGGACAGGGGGCTACGAGCAGTACTTC.

The chain has TRBV30 and TRBJ1-2, with D tentatively TRBD1 (5 bases). Germline CDR1 and CDR2: GTSNPN and SVGIG (reference sequence). This CDR3 spans 14 amino acids. V lost 2 bases and J lost 8, with 18 bases in between. CDR3 sequence reads: CAWSLRQSYGGYTF. CDR3 nucleotide sequence: TGTGCCTGGAGTTTGAGACAGTCATATGGCGGCTACACCTTC.

This CDR3 is CASSLGGGSAGYEQYF. The CDR3 region has the DNA TGTGCCAGCAGCTTAGGAGGCGGTTCGGCGGGCTACGAGCAGTACTTC. The chain is built from TRBV7-9 and TRBJ2-7, with D tentatively TRBD2 (5 bases). The CDR3 is 16 amino acids. V lost 1 base and J 3 bases, leaving 16 bases between the germline ends. Per the germline V gene, CDR1 is SEHNR and CDR2 is FQNEAQ (reference sequence).

The CDR3 DNA sequence: TGTGCCATCAGTGTACTAGCGGGGGGCCACAATGAGCAGTTCTTC. Translating it yields CAISVLAGGHNEQFF. J is TRBJ2-1 and V is TRBV10-3, with TRBD2 matching 12 bases. V dropped 4 bases and J dropped 5; count of bases not matched to a gene: 3. CDR1 and CDR2 (germline): ENHRY, SYGVKD. CDR3 length equals 15 residues.